This T cell receptor (beta chain) originates from a study of T cell changes during pregnancy in multiple sclerosis. This CDR3 region has 15 residues. CDR1 SEHNR and CDR2 FQNEAQ come from the germline V gene (reference sequence). V was pared by 4 bases and J by 0 bases, with 11 bases between. This clone was seen only once. Method: immunoSEQ multiplex PCR; TCRdb's copy keeps in-frame clones and lacks some. The sample yields 50,000 to 65,000 clones, over 75% seen once. The sequenced sample was peripheral blood, obtained after pregnancy. This receptor was identified in a female donor with multiple sclerosis, enrolled in a pregnancy study. This chain uses TRBV7-9 with TRBJ2-3; no firm D call. The CDR3 protein is CASSSRGTSTDTQYF. The DNA of the CDR3 is TGTGCCAGCAGCTCCAGAGGAACTAGCACAGATACGCAGTATTTT.